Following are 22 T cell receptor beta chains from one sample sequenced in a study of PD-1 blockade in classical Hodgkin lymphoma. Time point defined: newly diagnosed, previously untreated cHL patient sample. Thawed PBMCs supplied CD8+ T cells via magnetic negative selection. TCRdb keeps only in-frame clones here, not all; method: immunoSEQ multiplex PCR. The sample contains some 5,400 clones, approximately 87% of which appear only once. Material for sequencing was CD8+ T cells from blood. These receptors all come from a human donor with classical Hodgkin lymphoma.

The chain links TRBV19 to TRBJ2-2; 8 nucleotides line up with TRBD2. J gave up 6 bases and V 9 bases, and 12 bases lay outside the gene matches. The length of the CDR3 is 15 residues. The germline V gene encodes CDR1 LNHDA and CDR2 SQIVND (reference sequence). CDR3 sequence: CASQSGTRISGELFF. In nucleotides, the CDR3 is TGTGCCAGCCAATCCGGGACTAGAATCTCCGGGGAGCTGTTTTTT.

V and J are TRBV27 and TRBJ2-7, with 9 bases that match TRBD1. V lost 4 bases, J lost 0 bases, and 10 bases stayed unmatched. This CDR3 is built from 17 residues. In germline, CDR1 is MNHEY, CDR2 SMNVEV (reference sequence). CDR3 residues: CASSWTGASGSSYEQYF. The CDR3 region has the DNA TGTGCCAGCAGTTGGACAGGGGCTAGCGGTAGCTCCTACGAGCAGTACTTC.

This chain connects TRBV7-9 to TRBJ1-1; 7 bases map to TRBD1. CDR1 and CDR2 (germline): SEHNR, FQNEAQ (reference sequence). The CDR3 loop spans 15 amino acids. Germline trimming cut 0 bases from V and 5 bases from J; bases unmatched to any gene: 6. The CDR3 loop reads CASSLAGQVWTEAFF. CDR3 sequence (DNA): TGTGCCAGCAGCTTAGCAGGACAGGTTTGGACTGAAGCTTTCTTT.

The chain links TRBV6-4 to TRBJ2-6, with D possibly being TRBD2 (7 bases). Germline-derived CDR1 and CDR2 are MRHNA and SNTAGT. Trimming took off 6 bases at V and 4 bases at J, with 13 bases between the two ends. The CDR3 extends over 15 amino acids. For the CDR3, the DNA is TGTGCCAGCAGCGACCGGGGGGCGGGGGCCAACGTCCTGACTTTC. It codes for CASSDRGAGANVLTF.

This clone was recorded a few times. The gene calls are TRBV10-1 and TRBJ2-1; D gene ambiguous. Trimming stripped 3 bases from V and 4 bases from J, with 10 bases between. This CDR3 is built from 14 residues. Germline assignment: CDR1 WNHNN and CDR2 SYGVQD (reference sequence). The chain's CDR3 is CASSDHTEYNEQFF. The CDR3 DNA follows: TGCGCCAGCAGTGACCACACCGAGTACAATGAGCAGTTCTTC.

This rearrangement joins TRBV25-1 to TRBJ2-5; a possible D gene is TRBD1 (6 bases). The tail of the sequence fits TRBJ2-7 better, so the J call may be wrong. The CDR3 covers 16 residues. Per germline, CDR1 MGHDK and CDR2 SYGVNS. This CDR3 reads CASSGVSAGESYEQYF. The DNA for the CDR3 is TGTGCCAGCAGTGGGGTCTCGGCAGGGGAATCCTACGAGCAGTACTTC.

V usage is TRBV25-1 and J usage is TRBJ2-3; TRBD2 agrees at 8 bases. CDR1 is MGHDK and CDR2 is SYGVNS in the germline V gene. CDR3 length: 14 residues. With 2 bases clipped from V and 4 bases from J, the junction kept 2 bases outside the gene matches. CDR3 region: CASSEAGGADTQYF. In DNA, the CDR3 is TGTGCCAGCAGTGAAGCGGGGGGCGCAGATACGCAGTATTTT.

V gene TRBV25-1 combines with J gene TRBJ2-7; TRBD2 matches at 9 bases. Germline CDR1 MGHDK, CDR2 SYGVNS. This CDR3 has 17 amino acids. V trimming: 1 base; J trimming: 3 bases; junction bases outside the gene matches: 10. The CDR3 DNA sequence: TGTGCCAGCAGTGAATCGGTCGGTAGCGGGAGTTTCTACGAGCAGTACTTC. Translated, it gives CASSESVGSGSFYEQYF.

The CDR3 DNA follows: TGTGCCAGCAGCTTAGATAGGTCCCGGGAGCCCGACATTTTGAATTCACCCCTCCACTTT. This gives the protein CASSLDRSREPDILNSPLHF. The chain recombines TRBV11-2 with TRBJ1-6; D not certain. Germline V gene data show CDR1 as SGHAT and CDR2 as FQNNGV. CDR3 size: 20 residues. V gave up 0 bases and J gave up 7 bases, with 25 bases separating them.

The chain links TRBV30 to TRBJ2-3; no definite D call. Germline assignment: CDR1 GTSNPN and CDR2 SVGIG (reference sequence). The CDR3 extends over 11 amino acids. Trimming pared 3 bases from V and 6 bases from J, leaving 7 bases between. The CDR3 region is CAWRGSDTQYF. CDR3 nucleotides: TGTGCCTGGAGGGGCTCGGATACGCAGTATTTT.

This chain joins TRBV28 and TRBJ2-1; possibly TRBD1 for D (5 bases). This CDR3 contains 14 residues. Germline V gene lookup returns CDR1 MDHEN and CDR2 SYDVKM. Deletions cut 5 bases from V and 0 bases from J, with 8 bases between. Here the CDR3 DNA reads TGTGCCAGCAGTGACAGCTACTCCTACAATGAGCAGTTCTTC. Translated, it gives CASSDSYSYNEQFF. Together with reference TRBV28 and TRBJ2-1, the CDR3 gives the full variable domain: DVKVTQSSRYLVKRTGEKVFLECVQDMDHENMFWYRQDPGLGLRLIYFSYDVKMKEKGDIPEGYSVSREKKERFSLILESASTNQTSMYLCASSDSYSYNEQFFGPGTRLTVL.

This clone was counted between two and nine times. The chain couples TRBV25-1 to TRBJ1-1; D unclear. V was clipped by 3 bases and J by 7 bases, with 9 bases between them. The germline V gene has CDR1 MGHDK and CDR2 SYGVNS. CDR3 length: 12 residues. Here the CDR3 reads CASSDERSEAFF. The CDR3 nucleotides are TGTGCCAGCAGTGACGAAAGGAGTGAAGCTTTCTTT.

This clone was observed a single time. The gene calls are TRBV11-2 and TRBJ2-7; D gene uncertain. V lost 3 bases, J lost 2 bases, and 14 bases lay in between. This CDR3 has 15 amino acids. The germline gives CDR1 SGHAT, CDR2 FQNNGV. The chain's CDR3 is CASSFHPTPTYEQYF. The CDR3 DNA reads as TGTGCCAGCAGCTTCCACCCGACTCCAACCTACGAGCAGTACTTC.

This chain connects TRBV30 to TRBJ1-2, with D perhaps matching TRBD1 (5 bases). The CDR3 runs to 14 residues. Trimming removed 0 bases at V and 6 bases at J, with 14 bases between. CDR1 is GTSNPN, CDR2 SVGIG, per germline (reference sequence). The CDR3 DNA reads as TGTGCCTGGAGTGTTGGGGGGTATCTGAATGGCTACACCTTC. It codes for CAWSVGGYLNGYTF.

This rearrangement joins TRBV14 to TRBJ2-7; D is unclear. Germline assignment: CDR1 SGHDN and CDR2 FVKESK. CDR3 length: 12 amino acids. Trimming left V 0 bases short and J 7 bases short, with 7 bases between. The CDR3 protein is CASSQDTVEQYF. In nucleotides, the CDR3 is TGTGCCAGCAGCCAAGATACGGTGGAGCAGTACTTC. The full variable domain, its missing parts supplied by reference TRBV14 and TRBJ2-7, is EAGVTQFPSHSVIEKGQTVTLRCDPISGHDNLYWYRRVMGKEIKFLLHFVKESKQDESGMPNNRFLAERTGGTYSTLKVQPAELEDSGVYFCASSQDTVEQYFGPGTRLTVT.

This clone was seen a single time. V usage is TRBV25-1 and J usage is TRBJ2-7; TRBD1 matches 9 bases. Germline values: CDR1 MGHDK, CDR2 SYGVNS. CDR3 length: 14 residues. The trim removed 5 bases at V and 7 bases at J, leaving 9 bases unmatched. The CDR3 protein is CASSSRDRVREQYF. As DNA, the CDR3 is TGTGCCAGCAGTTCTCGGGACAGGGTTAGGGAGCAGTACTTC.

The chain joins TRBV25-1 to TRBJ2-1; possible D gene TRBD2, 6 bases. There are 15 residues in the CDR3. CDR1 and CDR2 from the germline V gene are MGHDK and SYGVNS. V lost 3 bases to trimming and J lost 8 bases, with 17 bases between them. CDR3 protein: CASSDSPGRTDEQFF. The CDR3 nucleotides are TGTGCCAGCAGTGACTCCCCGGGGAGGACCGATGAGCAGTTCTTC.

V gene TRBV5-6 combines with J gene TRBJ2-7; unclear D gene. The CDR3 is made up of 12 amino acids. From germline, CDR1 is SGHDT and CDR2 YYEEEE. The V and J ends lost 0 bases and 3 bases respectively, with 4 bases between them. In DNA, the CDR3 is TGTGCCAGCAGCTTGGGAGTCTACGAGCAGTACTTC. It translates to CASSLGVYEQYF.

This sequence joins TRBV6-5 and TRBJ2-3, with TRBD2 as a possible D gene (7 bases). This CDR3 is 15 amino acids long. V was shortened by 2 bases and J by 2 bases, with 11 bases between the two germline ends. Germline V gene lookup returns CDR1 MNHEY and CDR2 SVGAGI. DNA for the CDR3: TGTGCCAGCAGTTACAGCGGGACACACACAGATACGCAGTATTTT. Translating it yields CASSYSGTHTDTQYF.

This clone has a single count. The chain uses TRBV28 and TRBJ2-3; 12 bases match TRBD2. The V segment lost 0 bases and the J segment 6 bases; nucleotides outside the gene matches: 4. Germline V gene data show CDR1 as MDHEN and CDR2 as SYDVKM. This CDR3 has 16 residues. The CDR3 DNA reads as TGTGCCAGCAGTTTATGGACTAGCGGGAGTTGGGATACGCAGTATTTT. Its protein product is CASSLWTSGSWDTQYF.

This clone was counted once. CDR3 sequence: CASTHGGDYNEQFF. CDR3 bases: TGTGCCAGCACCCATGGCGGGGACTACAATGAGCAGTTCTTC. The chain carries TRBV27 and TRBJ2-1, with D possibly TRBD2 on 6 matching bases. V was trimmed by 7 bases and J by 3 bases, leaving 13 bases between them. The germline gives CDR1 MNHEY, CDR2 SMNVEV (reference sequence). The CDR3 runs to 14 residues.

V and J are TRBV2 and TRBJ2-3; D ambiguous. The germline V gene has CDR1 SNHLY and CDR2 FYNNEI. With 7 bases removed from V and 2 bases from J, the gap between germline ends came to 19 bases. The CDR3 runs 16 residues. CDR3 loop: CASIPPRPFFTDTQYF. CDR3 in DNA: TGTGCCAGCATTCCCCCCCGGCCTTTCTTCACAGATACGCAGTATTTT. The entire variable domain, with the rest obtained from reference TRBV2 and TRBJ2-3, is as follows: EPEVTQTPSHQVTQMGQEVILRCVPISNHLYFYWYRQILGQKVEFLVSFYNNEISEKSEIFDDQFSVERPDGSNFTLKIRSTKLEDSAMYFCASIPPRPFFTDTQYFGPGTRLTVL.